These 21 T cell receptor beta chains originate from one sample sequenced in a study of blood T cell repertoires in COVID-19. Only in-frame clones appear in the TCRdb table, and some are missing; sequencing was by immunoSEQ multiplex PCR. Here the sample spans about 230,000 clones, over 65% being singletons. The sample taken for sequencing was peripheral blood. The origin of the receptors is a woman aged 70 to 79 with active or convalescent COVID-19.

The chain has TRBV28 and TRBJ2-5, with D possibly TRBD2 on 6 matching bases. CDR1 and CDR2 from the germline V gene are MDHEN and SYDVKM. V lost 5 bases, J lost 4 bases, and 11 bases lay in between. The CDR3 consists of 13 residues. The CDR3 DNA is TGTGCCAGCAGTGATAGCGGCGGAGAGACCCAGTACTTC. Translating it yields CASSDSGGETQYF.

V and J are TRBV28 and TRBJ1-3, with 7 bases aligning to TRBD1. This CDR3 has 15 residues. The germline gives CDR1 MDHEN, CDR2 SYDVKM. Trimming cost V 6 bases and J 0 bases; bases outside gene matches: 5. The CDR3 sequence is CASRTTGVSGNTIYF. CDR3 DNA: TGTGCCAGCAGAACAACAGGGGTCTCTGGAAACACCATATATTTT.

This chain connects TRBV27 to TRBJ1-2; 9 nucleotides align to TRBD1. V lost 8 bases and J lost 4; bases outside the gene matches: 5. Germline-derived CDR1 and CDR2 are MNHEY and SMNVEV (reference sequence). The CDR3 loop spans 13 amino acids. Here the CDR3 DNA reads TGTGCCAGCGGTCGGACAGGGGCCTATGGCTACACCTTC. Translating it yields CASGRTGAYGYTF.

V and J are TRBV4-2 and TRBJ2-1, with 13 bases matching TRBD2. This CDR3 region has 17 residues. V was pared by 3 bases and J by 8 bases, with 10 bases of the junction left unmatched. Germline values: CDR1 LGHNA, CDR2 YNFKEQ. DNA of the CDR3: TGTGCCAGCAGCCATAAAGGAGGGACTAGCGGGATGGATGAGCAGTTCTTC. Its translation is CASSHKGGTSGMDEQFF.

J is TRBJ2-3 and V is TRBV29-1, with D tentatively TRBD1 (5 bases). The CDR3 runs to 14 residues. V was cut by 3 bases and J by 3 bases, with 13 bases left in between. From germline, CDR1 is SQVTM and CDR2 ANQGSEA. The CDR3 protein is CSVEKTYRTDTQYF. The CDR3 coding sequence is TGCAGCGTTGAGAAAACATACAGGACAGATACGCAGTATTTT.

The CDR3 here is CASSLVWDRPHEQYF. In DNA, the CDR3 is TGTGCCAGCAGCTTAGTATGGGACAGGCCTCACGAGCAGTACTTC. This rearrangement joins TRBV7-8 to TRBJ2-7, with TRBD1 identical over 8 bases. This CDR3 has 15 amino acids. CDR1 is SGHVS and CDR2 is FQNEAQ in the germline V gene. V was pared by 1 base and J by 5 bases, with 7 bases of the junction left unmatched.

The CDR3 spells CASRSRTGVETQYF. The CDR3 nucleotides are TGTGCCAGCCGATCCCGGACAGGGGTAGAGACCCAGTACTTC. The chain combines TRBV2 with TRBJ2-5; 9 bases map to TRBD1. V shed 8 bases, J shed 4 bases, and the junction held 8 bases outside the gene matches. The CDR3 has 14 residues. Germline V gives CDR1 SNHLY, CDR2 FYNNEI. Supplemented by reference TRBV2 and TRBJ2-5, the full variable domain reads EPEVTQTPSHQVTQMGQEVILRCVPISNHLYFYWYRQILGQKVEFLVSFYNNEISEKSEIFDDQFSVERPDGSNFTLKIRSTKLEDSAMYFCASRSRTGVETQYFGPGTRLLVL.

V usage is TRBV7-9 and J usage is TRBJ2-3; 11 bases fit TRBD2. The germline gives CDR1 SEHNR, CDR2 FQNEAQ (reference sequence). The junction had 5 bases not matched to a gene; V was cut back by 6 bases and J by 0 bases. CDR3 length: 16 amino acids. CDR3 residues: CASSWTSGYSTDTQYF. CDR3 sequence (DNA): TGTGCCAGCAGTTGGACTAGCGGGTATAGCACAGATACGCAGTATTTT.

V usage is TRBV6-2 or TRBV6-3 and J usage is TRBJ1-6; D is possibly TRBD1 (6 bases). The CDR3 consists of 14 residues. Trimming pared 4 bases from V and 7 bases from J, leaving 11 bases between. Germline V gene data show CDR1 as MNHEY and CDR2 as SVGEGT. CDR3 nucleotides: TGTGCCAGCAGTTCGCGGCAGGGGAATTCACCCCTCCACTTT. It is translated as CASSSRQGNSPLHF.

The chain employs TRBV7-8 and TRBJ2-7; 8 bases line up with TRBD2. Trimming took 3 bases from V and 3 from J; bases not matched to a gene: 4. CDR1 and CDR2 from the germline V gene are SGHVS and FQNEAQ. This CDR3 contains 14 residues. The DNA of the CDR3 is TGTGCCAGCAGCTTCGGGGGGGGTAGCTACGAGCAGTACTTC. Encoded protein: CASSFGGGSYEQYF.

This rearrangement joins TRBV2 to TRBJ2-7; TRBD2 matches 9 bases. This CDR3 comprises 15 residues. Germline V lookup: CDR1 SNHLY, CDR2 FYNNEI. Trimming at V came to 0 bases and at J to 5 bases, leaving 5 bases not matched to a gene. Written as DNA, the CDR3 is TGTGCCAGCAGTGAAGCGGGACTAGCTGGTCACGAGCAGTACTTC. This translates into CASSEAGLAGHEQYF.

To note about this clone: The junction does not match germline at one end; this may be a read error. The chain employs TRBV7-9 and TRBJ2-7, with TRBD1 matching 7 bases. Germline CDR1 is SEHNR and CDR2 is FQNEAQ (reference sequence). This CDR3 has 12 amino acids. The CDR3 protein is CASSPVGQTPRF. The CDR3 bases are TGTGCCAGCAGCCCAGTGGGACAGACGCCGCGCTTC.

At least ten counts were recorded for this clone. Sequence at one end of the junction differs from germline and may be a read error. The chain joins TRBV7-7 to TRBJ2-5, with TRBD1 identical over 9 bases. The CDR3 has 15 residues. Per germline, CDR1 SSHAT and CDR2 FNYEAQ (reference sequence). Here the CDR3 DNA reads TGTGCTAGCAGCCAAGGGGGACAGGGCATAGAGACCCAGTACTTC. Protein: CASSQGGQGIETQYF.

The chain is built from TRBV7-2 and TRBJ1-2; 10 bases match TRBD1. V shed 0 bases and J 4 bases; nucleotides not matched to a gene: 5. Germline CDR1 is SGHTA and CDR2 is FQGNSA. The CDR3 spans 16 residues. CDR3 nucleotide sequence: TGTGCCAGCAGCTTAGCGGGGACAGGGGCCGGCTATGGCTACACCTTC. It encodes CASSLAGTGAGYGYTF.

This sequence joins TRBV28 and TRBJ1-2, with 7 bases fitting TRBD1. CDR3 length: 12 residues. Trimming cost V 10 bases and J 8 bases; bases outside gene matches: 10. Germline CDR1 is MDHEN and CDR2 is SYDVKM. This CDR3 is CATVAGGRGYTF. CDR3 coding DNA: TGTGCCACCGTGGCAGGGGGAAGGGGCTACACCTTC.

V gene TRBV4-2 combines with J gene TRBJ1-3; 8 bases agree with TRBD1. CDR3 length: 15 amino acids. Germline CDR1 LGHNA, CDR2 YNFKEQ. V dropped 0 bases and J dropped 2; count of bases not matched to a gene: 0. CDR3 DNA sequence: TGTGCCAGCAGCCAAGAGGACAGGGCTGGAAACACCATATATTTT. Protein: CASSQEDRAGNTIYF.

The J gene is TRBJ1-5, the V gene TRBV11-3; TRBD1 matches at 7 bases. CDR3 length: 14 amino acids. CDR1 is SGHNT and CDR2 is YENEEA in the germline V gene. The junction had 2 bases not matched to a gene; V was cut back by 5 bases and J by 1 base. The CDR3 sequence is CASSVQGSNQPQHF. The CDR3 DNA reads as TGTGCCAGCAGCGTACAGGGGAGCAATCAGCCCCAGCATTTT.

CDR3: CASSPSGGNIQYF. CDR3 coding DNA: TGTGCCAGCAGCCCTAGTGGAGGAAACATTCAGTACTTC. The rearrangement uses TRBV3-1 (or the pseudogene TRBV3-2) and TRBJ2-4; possibly TRBD2 for D (5 bases). Germline V lookup: CDR1 LGHDT, CDR2 YNNKEL (reference sequence). The CDR3 is made up of 13 amino acids. Deletions cut 4 bases from V and 6 bases from J, with 10 bases between.

This chain joins TRBV3-1 (or the pseudogene TRBV3-2) and TRBJ2-7; 7 nucleotides line up with TRBD1. Per the germline V gene, CDR1 is LGHDT and CDR2 is YNNKEL (reference sequence). V dropped 6 bases and J dropped 2; count of bases not matched to a gene: 4. CDR3 length: 13 amino acids. In nucleotides, the CDR3 is TGTGCCAGCAGTCCCGGGACAGCCTACGAGCAGTACTTC. It yields the protein CASSPGTAYEQYF.

In its sample, this clone was seen a few times. This chain uses TRBV3-1 (or the pseudogene TRBV3-2) with TRBJ2-5; D is possibly TRBD2 (6 bases). CDR1 is LGHDT, CDR2 YNNKEL, per germline (reference sequence). Deletions cut 1 base from V and 5 bases from J, with 17 bases between. CDR3 length: 16 residues. The CDR3 spells CASSQVGTGNRETQYF. In DNA form, the CDR3 reads TGTGCCAGCAGCCAAGTTGGGACTGGTAATAGGGAGACCCAGTACTTC.

J is TRBJ2-1 and V is TRBV5-8; TRBD1 is a possible D gene (7 bases). Germline V CDR1 and CDR2: SGHTS, YDEGEE. Trimming took off 4 bases at V and 7 bases at J, with 12 bases between the two ends. The CDR3 consists of 13 residues. CDR3 protein: CASSIQGRNEQFF. The CDR3 DNA is TGTGCCAGCAGCATACAGGGGAGGAATGAGCAGTTCTTC.